The 9 T cell receptor beta chains in this list originate from one sample, sequenced in a study. A single record per CDR3 protein comes from TCRdb applying MiXCR to the RT-PCR reads. The table includes more than 600,000 distinct CDR3 sequences, approximately 15% detected once. The sequencing input was memory CD4+ T cells from blood. These receptors were taken from a female donor in good health, serving as a healthy control.

The V gene is TRBV5-1, the J gene TRBJ1-4; D not resolved. This CDR3 has 16 amino acids. V lost 0 bases, J lost 0 bases, and 9 bases lay in between. Germline V lookup: CDR1 SGHRS, CDR2 YFSETQ. CDR3 bases: TGCGCCAGCAGCTTGGCCAGTTTTGCAACTAATGAAAAACTGTTTTTT. It is translated as CASSLASFATNEKLFF.

This clonotype was seen a handful of times. The rearrangement uses TRBV7-2 and TRBJ2-5; D is ambiguous. Germline values: CDR1 SGHTA, CDR2 FQGNSA. V was pared by 4 bases and J by 2 bases, with 11 bases between. This CDR3 is 14 amino acids long. The CDR3: CASSWARRQETQYF. DNA of the CDR3: TGTGCCAGCAGCTGGGCCCGGCGGCAAGAGACCCAGTACTTC.

This clonotype was detected a few times. The chain recombines TRBV6-2 or TRBV6-3 with TRBJ1-3; 9 nucleotides match TRBD1. Germline values: CDR1 MNHEY, CDR2 SVGEGT. Trimming removed 4 bases from V and 7 bases from J; junction bases left unmatched: 14. CDR3 length equals 17 residues. The CDR3 here is CASSSPGTGTIWNTIYF. The DNA for the CDR3 is TGTGCCAGCAGTTCGCCGGGGACAGGGACTATTTGGAACACCATATATTTT.

This clonotype was counted ten times or more. The CDR3: CAIGGQGPYEQYF. The DNA of the CDR3 is TGTGCCATCGGAGGACAGGGACCCTACGAGCAGTACTTC. The J gene is TRBJ2-7, the V gene TRBV10-3; 8 nucleotides agree with TRBD1. The V gene's germline CDR1 is ENHRY and CDR2 SYGVKD. Trimming cost V 8 bases and J 2 bases; bases outside gene matches: 5. The CDR3 loop spans 13 amino acids.

This clonotype was counted only a few times. This sequence joins TRBV12-3 or TRBV12-4 and TRBJ1-2; D remains ambiguous. The V gene lost 3 bases and the J gene lost 2 bases, with 7 bases spanning the gap. This CDR3 is built from 13 residues. The CDR3 DNA reads TGTGCCAGCAGTTTTCGCAGAAACTATGGCTACACCTTC. It encodes CASSFRRNYGYTF.

This clonotype was seen many times. The CDR3 loop is CSARTSGGNEQFF. CDR3 nucleotides: TGCAGCGCCCGGACTAGCGGGGGAAATGAGCAGTTCTTC. The rearrangement uses TRBV29-1 and TRBJ2-1; 13 positions agree with TRBD2. This CDR3 has 13 residues. Looked up from germline, CDR1 is SQVTM and CDR2 is ANQGSEA. Unmatched junction bases numbered 4, after V lost 7 bases and J lost 7 bases.

The table lists this clonotype with a few counts. V is TRBV18 and J is TRBJ1-5; possible D gene TRBD1, 6 bases. V dropped 5 bases and J dropped 7 bases, with 12 bases sitting between them. Germline V CDR1 and CDR2: KGHSH, LQKENI. The length of the CDR3 is 13 residues. The CDR3, as DNA: TGTGCCAGCTCAGACAGGATCGGACAGCCCCAGCATTTT. Its protein is CASSDRIGQPQHF.

V usage is TRBV7-9 and J usage is TRBJ2-3; D gene unclear. V dropped 2 bases and J dropped 3 bases, with 9 bases sitting between them. Germline-derived CDR1 and CDR2 are SEHNR and FQNEAQ (reference sequence). CDR3 length: 14 amino acids. CDR3 in amino acids: CASSLRLGTDTQYF. CDR3 DNA: TGTGCCAGCAGCTTACGTCTGGGGACAGATACGCAGTATTTT.

This clonotype was recorded many times. The chain joins TRBV7-3 to TRBJ2-1, with 7 bases lining up with TRBD1. Germline loops: CDR1 SGHTA, CDR2 FQGTGA. Trimming removed 5 bases from V and 1 base from J; junction bases left unmatched: 5. This CDR3 region has 15 residues. CDR3 protein: CASSGQTGSYNEQFF. The CDR3 DNA reads TGTGCCAGCAGCGGACAGACAGGGTCCTACAATGAGCAGTTCTTC.